This T cell receptor beta chain stems from a study of early stage breast cancer tumors. Study details: ER+/PR+/HER2- status applied to about 80% of the 16 invasive breast tumors. About 10-fold was the mean read coverage per sample. Overall study findings and caveats: Comparing each tissue with blood distinguished tumor from normal in 14 of 16 patients. Commonly generated sequences made up most enriched TCRB sequences shared between patients.

This CDR3 has 14 residues. Germline CDR1 reads SGHTA; CDR2 reads FQGTGA. Trimming took off 1 base at V and 6 bases at J, with 12 bases between the two ends. Method: immunoSEQ multiplex PCR; TCRdb's copy keeps in-frame clones and lacks some. The data contain tens of thousands of clones, approximately 90% of them singletons. Note on this clone: The antigen is unknown.

Material: blood. The chain joins TRBV7-3 to TRBJ1-1; unclear D gene. This TCR was sampled from a person aged 70 to 85 with breast cancer. The CDR3 is CASSLNGKNPEAFF. The DNA for the CDR3 is TGTGCCAGCAGCTTAAATGGCAAGAATCCTGAAGCTTTCTTT.